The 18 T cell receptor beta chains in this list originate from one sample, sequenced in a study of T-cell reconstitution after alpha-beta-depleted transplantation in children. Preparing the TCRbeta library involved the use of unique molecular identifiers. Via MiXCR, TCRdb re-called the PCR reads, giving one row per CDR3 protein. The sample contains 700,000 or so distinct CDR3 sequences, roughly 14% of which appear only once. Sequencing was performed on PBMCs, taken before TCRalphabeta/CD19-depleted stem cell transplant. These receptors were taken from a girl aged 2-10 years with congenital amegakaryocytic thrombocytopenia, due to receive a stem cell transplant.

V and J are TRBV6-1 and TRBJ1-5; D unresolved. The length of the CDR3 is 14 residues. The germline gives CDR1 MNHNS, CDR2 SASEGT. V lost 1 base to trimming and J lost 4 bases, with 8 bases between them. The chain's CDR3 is CASSEELLNQPQHF. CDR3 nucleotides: TGTGCCAGCAGTGAAGAATTGTTGAATCAGCCCCAGCATTTT.

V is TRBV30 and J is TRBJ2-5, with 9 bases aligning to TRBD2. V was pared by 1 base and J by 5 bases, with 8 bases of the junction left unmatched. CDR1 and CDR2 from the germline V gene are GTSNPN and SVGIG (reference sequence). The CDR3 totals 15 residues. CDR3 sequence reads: CAWSGIAGVSETQYF. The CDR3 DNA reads TGTGCCTGGAGTGGGATAGCGGGAGTTTCGGAGACCCAGTACTTC. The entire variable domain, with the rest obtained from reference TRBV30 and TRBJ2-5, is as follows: SQTIHQWPATLVQPVGSPLSLECTVEGTSNPNLYWYRQAAGRGLQLLFYSVGIGQISSEVPQNLSASRPQDRQFILSSKKLLLSDSGFYLCAWSGIAGVSETQYFGPGTRLLVL.

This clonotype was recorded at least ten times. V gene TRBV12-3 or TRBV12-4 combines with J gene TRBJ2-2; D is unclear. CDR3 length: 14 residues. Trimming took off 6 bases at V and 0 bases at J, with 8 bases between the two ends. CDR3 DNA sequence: TGTGCCAGCAGCCTCGGCGCGAACACCGGGGAGCTGTTTTTT. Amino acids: CASSLGANTGELFF.

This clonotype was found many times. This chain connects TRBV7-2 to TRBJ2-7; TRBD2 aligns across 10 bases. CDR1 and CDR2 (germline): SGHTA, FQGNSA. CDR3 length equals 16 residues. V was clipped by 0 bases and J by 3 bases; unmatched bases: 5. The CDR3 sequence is CASSLASAGGFYEQYF. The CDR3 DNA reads TGTGCCAGCAGCTTAGCGTCAGCGGGAGGGTTCTACGAGCAGTACTTC.

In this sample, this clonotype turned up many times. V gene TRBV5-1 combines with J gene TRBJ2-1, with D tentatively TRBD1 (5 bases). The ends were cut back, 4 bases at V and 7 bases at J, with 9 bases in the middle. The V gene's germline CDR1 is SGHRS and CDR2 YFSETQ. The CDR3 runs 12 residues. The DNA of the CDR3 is TGCGCCAGCAGCACGACAGATAATGAGCAGTTCTTC. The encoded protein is CASSTTDNEQFF.

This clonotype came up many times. The CDR3: CSAKLAGGFYEQYF. In nucleotides, the CDR3 is TGCAGTGCTAAGCTAGCGGGTGGCTTCTACGAGCAGTACTTC. The chain uses TRBV20-1 and TRBJ2-7; 8 nucleotides match TRBD2. Germline CDR1 and CDR2: DFQATT and SNEGSKA (reference sequence). The CDR3 runs to 14 residues. The V and J ends lost 4 bases and 3 bases, in that order; junction bases with no gene match: 8.

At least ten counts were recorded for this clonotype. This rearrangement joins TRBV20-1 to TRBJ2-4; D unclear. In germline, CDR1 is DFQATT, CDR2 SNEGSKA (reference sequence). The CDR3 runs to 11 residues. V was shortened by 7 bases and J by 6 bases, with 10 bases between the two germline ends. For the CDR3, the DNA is TGCAGTGGTGGTTACTTAAACATTCAGTACTTC. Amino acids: CSGGYLNIQYF.

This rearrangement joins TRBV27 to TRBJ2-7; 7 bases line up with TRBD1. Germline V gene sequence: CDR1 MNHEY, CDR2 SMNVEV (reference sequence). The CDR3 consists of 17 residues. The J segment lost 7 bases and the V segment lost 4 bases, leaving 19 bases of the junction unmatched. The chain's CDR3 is CASSSRQGVPLAFEQYF. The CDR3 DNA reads TGTGCCAGCAGTTCGAGACAGGGTGTCCCCCTTGCGTTTGAGCAGTACTTC.

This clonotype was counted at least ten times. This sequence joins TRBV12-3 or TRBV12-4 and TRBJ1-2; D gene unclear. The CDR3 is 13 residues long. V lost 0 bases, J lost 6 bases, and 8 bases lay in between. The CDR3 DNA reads TGTGCCAGCAGTTTAGCGTCCCTCAATGGCTACACCTTC. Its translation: CASSLASLNGYTF.

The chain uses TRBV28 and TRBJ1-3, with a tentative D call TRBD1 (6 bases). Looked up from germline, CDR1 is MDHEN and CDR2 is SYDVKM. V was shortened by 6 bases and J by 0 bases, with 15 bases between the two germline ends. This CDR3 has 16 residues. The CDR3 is CASSRGQPISGNTIYF. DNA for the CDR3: TGTGCCAGCAGCCGAGGACAGCCGATCTCTGGAAACACCATATATTTT.

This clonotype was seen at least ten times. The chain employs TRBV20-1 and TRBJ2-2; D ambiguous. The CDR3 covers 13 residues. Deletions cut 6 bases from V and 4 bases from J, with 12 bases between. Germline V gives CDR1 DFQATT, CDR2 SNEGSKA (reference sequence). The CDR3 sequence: CSAAGPLTGELFF. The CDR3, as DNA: TGCAGTGCCGCAGGTCCCCTCACCGGGGAGCTGTTTTTT.

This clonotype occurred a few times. The CDR3 loop is CASSVGQGAFISYEQYF. The CDR3 nucleotides read TGCGCCAGCAGCGTAGGACAGGGGGCTTTTATTTCGTACGAGCAGTACTTC. V is TRBV5-1 and J is TRBJ2-7; 11 bases are a match to TRBD1. The V segment lost 4 bases and the J segment 4 bases; nucleotides outside the gene matches: 13. This CDR3 has 17 residues. Germline-derived CDR1 and CDR2 are SGHRS and YFSETQ.

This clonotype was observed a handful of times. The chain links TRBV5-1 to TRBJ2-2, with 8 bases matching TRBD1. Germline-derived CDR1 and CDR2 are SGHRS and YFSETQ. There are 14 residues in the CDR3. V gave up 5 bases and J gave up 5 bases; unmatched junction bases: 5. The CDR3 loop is CASSRQGATGELFF. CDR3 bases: TGCGCCAGCAGTCGGCAGGGGGCAACCGGGGAGCTGTTTTTT.

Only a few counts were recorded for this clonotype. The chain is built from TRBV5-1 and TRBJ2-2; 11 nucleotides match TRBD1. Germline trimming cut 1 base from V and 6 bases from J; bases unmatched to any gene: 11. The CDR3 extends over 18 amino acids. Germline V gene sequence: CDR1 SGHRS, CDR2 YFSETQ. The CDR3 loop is CASSLSGSGQGAAGELFF. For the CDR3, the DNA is TGCGCCAGCAGCTTGTCGGGCTCCGGACAGGGGGCCGCCGGGGAGCTGTTTTTT.

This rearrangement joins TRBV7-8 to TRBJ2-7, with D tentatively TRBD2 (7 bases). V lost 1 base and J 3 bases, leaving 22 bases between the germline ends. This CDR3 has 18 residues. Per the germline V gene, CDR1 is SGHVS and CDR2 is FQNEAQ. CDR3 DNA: TGTGCCAGCAGCTTAGTCGGACTGGGGGCTAGCGGCGGCTACGAGCAGTACTTC. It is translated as CASSLVGLGASGGYEQYF.

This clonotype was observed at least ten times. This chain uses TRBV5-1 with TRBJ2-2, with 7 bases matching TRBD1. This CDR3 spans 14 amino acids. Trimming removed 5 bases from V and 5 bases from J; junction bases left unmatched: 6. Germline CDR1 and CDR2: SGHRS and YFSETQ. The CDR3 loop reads CASRPETGTGELFF. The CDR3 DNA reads TGCGCCAGCAGGCCGGAGACAGGGACCGGGGAGCTGTTTTTT.

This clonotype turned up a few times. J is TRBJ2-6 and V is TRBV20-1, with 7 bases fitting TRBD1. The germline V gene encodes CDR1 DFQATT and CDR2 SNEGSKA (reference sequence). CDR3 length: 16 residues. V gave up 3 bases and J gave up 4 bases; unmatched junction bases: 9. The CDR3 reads CSASGTALFGANVLTF. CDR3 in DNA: TGCAGTGCTAGTGGGACAGCGCTCTTCGGGGCCAACGTCCTGACTTTC.

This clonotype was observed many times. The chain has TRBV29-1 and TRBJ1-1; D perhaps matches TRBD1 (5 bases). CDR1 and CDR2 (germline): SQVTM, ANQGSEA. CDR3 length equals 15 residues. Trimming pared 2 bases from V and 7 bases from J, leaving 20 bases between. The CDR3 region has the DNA TGCAGCGTTGAATTGGTCGGGGCTCGAGGGGATGAAGCTTTCTTT. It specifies CSVELVGARGDEAFF.